This is a list of T cell receptor beta chains from one sample in a study of early T cells in non-severe SARS-CoV-2 infection. MiXCR was run by TCRdb on the 5' RACE reads, yielding one entry per CDR3 protein. The sample holds about 77,000 distinct CDR3 sequences; around 12% are singletons and the top ten take about a sixth. The sequencing here drew on whole blood, taken at baseline. These TCRs come from an adult who was a healthcare worker with PCR-confirmed SARS-CoV-2 infection or an uninfected control (not recorded which). The donor label of this sample is uncertain. The CDR3 runs from the conserved cysteine through the conserved F or W. The order of the fields is D gene, J gene, clone size, V gene, CDR3 DNA, CDR3 protein. The D gene is left open where the match is weak. Size is stated for part of the rows, as once, few or many counts, or as a class when the clone is expanded.

NA | TRBJ1-3 | NA | TRBV4-1 | TGCGCCAGCAGCCCCAAGGACTCTGGAAACACCATATATTTT | CASSPKDSGNTIYF
NA | TRBJ1-2 | many | TRBV7-6 | TGTGCCAGCAGCTTAGCGGTGCGAGGGGCCTATGGCTACACCTTC | CASSLAVRGAYGYTF
NA | TRBJ2-7 | many | TRBV27 | TGTGCCACCCCCTCAAAGGTATGGGCCTACGAGCAGTACTTC | CATPSKVWAYEQYF
NA | TRBJ2-5 | few | TRBV6-2/TRBV6-3 | TGTGCCAGCAGTTTCAAAGAGACCCAGTACTTC | CASSFKETQYF
TRBD2 | TRBJ2-7 | many | TRBV7-9 | TGTGCCAGCTCCGGCGGGGGCTCCTACGAGCAGTACTTC | CASSGGGSYEQYF
NA | TRBJ2-3 | many | TRBV10-3 | TGTGCCATCAAGGATAGCGGAACAGATACGCAGTATTTT | CAIKDSGTDTQYF
TRBD2 | TRBJ2-1 | NA | TRBV9 | TGTGCCAGCAGCCCATATTTCGAGCGGGGCCCCTACAATGAGCAGTTCTTC | CASSPYFERGPYNEQFF
NA | TRBJ1-6 | many | TRBV5-1 | TGCGCCAGCAGCTACCTGATTTCGAACTCACCCCTCCACTTT | CASSYLISNSPLHF
TRBD1 | TRBJ1-6 | NA | TRBV2 | TGTGCCAGCAGTGGGGGACAGGGGAGTCCCCTCCACTTT | CASSGGQGSPLHF
NA | TRBJ2-3 | many | TRBV6-2/TRBV6-3 | TGTGCCAGCAGTTACGGTACGGACAGTCGGGCACATACGCAGTATTTT | CASSYGTDSRAHTQYF
NA | TRBJ2-3 | NA | TRBV19 | TGTGCCAGTAGTATTGTTGCGGCGCCAGATACGCAGTATTTT | CASSIVAAPDTQYF
NA | TRBJ2-7 | NA | TRBV7-9 | TGTGCCAGCAGCCCAGGACAGCACTCCTACGAGCAGTACTTC | CASSPGQHSYEQYF
NA | TRBJ2-5 | many | TRBV7-6 | TGTGCCAGCAGCTCTACACCGTACCAAGAGACCCAGTACTTC | CASSSTPYQETQYF
NA | TRBJ2-2 | NA | TRBV18 | TGTGCCAGCTCATCATTCCAGGGTGGCAAAACCGGGGAGCTGTTTTTT | CASSSFQGGKTGELFF
NA | TRBJ2-1 | many | TRBV18 | TGTGCCAGCTCACCGCGAACGGATAACAATGAGCAGTTCTTC | CASSPRTDNNEQFF
NA | TRBJ2-6 | NA | TRBV6-6 | TGTGCCAGCAGTTACGATCGGTCCAACGTCCTGACTTTC | CASSYDRSNVLTF
NA | TRBJ1-1 | few | TRBV2 | TGTGCCAGCAGTTGGGGACAGAACACTGAAGCTTTCTTT | CASSWGQNTEAFF
TRBD2 | TRBJ2-2 | few | TRBV19 | TGTGCCAGTAGTATAAGCGGGGCAGGGACCGGGGAGCTGTTTTTT | CASSISGAGTGELFF
NA | TRBJ2-7 | few | TRBV7-2 | TGTGCCAGCAGCTTAGGGAGCAGCTCCTACGAGCAGTACTTC | CASSLGSSSYEQYF
TRBD1 | TRBJ1-1 | few | TRBV18 | TGTGCCAGCTCGCGAGGTGTCAGGGGGCGATTATCGAACACTGAAGCTTTCTTT | CASSRGVRGRLSNTEAFF
TRBD2 | TRBJ2-2 | few | TRBV9 | TGTGCCAGCAGCCTCGGGGGGGCGAACACCGGGGAGCTGTTTTTT | CASSLGGANTGELFF
NA | TRBJ1-1 | NA | TRBV12-5 | TGTGCTAGTGGTTCGTGGGAGGTAGCCACTGAAGCTTTCTTT | CASGSWEVATEAFF
NA | TRBJ2-7 | many | TRBV5-6 | TGTGCCAGCAGCTTGGATGGGACGGCAAGCGAGCAGTACTTC | CASSLDGTASEQYF
NA | TRBJ2-4 | many | TRBV20-1 | TGCAGTGCTCCTCCAGCCGGCTTC | CSAPPAGF
NA | TRBJ2-7 | few | TRBV5-1 | TGCGCCAGCAGCTTTCTGGGGGGATCGGGCGAGCAGTACTTC | CASSFLGGSGEQYF
NA | TRBJ1-1 | few | TRBV12-3/TRBV12-4 | TGTGCCAGCAGTTTTAGTGACACTGAAGCTTTCTTT | CASSFSDTEAFF
TRBD2 | TRBJ2-3 | NA | TRBV7-7 | TGTGCCAGCAGTTCCTCTAGCGGGGGTGCAGATACGCAGTATTTT | CASSSSSGGADTQYF
NA | TRBJ2-4 | many | TRBV5-1 | TGCGCCAGCAGCTTCGGGGGTATAGCCAAAAACATTCAGTACTTC | CASSFGGIAKNIQYF
TRBD1 | TRBJ2-7 | NA | TRBV19 | TGTGCCAGTAGTAAGTCGGACCGGGACAGGGGCTACGAGCAGTACTTC | CASSKSDRDRGYEQYF
NA | TRBJ1-2 | medium-sized | TRBV4-1 | TGCGCCAGCAGCCAAGCTGGAGCTAACTATGGCTACACCTTC | CASSQAGANYGYTF
NA | TRBJ1-1 | NA | TRBV10-2 | TGCGCCAGCAGCTTTGGACGGAGTGAAGCTTTCTTT | CASSFGRSEAFF
TRBD2 | TRBJ2-1 | NA | TRBV20-1 | TGCAGTCCTCTAGCGGGGGGGCTCAATGAGCAGTTCTTC | CSPLAGGLNEQFF
TRBD1 | TRBJ1-1 | few | TRBV24-1 | TGTGCCACCAGTGATCCCGTGGACAGGGACAACACTGAAGCTTTCTTT | CATSDPVDRDNTEAFF
NA | TRBJ2-5 | few | TRBV29-1 | TGCAGCGTTAGAAGAGACCGCCCAGAAGAGACCCAGTACTTC | CSVRRDRPEETQYF
TRBD2 | TRBJ2-5 | NA | TRBV13 | TGTGCCAGCAGCTTAGGCGAAGAGCGGGGGCATGAGACCCAGTACTTC | CASSLGEERGHETQYF
NA | TRBJ1-5 | many | TRBV6-5 | TGTGCCAGCAGTCTCGGACAGCGCTCTTCGCCCCAGCATTTT | CASSLGQRSSPQHF
TRBD2 | TRBJ2-3 | many | TRBV20-1 | TGCAGTGCTAGCCGGGGGGTGTACACAGATACGCAGTATTTT | CSASRGVYTDTQYF
NA | TRBJ2-7 | NA | TRBV12-3/TRBV12-4 | TGTGCCAGCAGTTTAAGGGCACAACCTACCTACGAGCAGTACTTC | CASSLRAQPTYEQYF
NA | TRBJ1-6 | few | TRBV5-1 | TGCGCCAGCAGGCCCGAAAAGAATTCACCCCTCCACTTT | CASRPEKNSPLHF